These T cell receptor beta chains were read from a single sample in a study of blood T cell repertoires in COVID-19. Sequenced by immunoSEQ multiplex PCR; TCRdb stores in-frame clones only, minus some. The sample yields nearly 250,000 clones, 85% seen once. The specimen sequenced was PBMCs or T cells enriched from blood (not recorded which). These receptors were obtained from a woman between 50 and 59 years old with acute COVID-19. Both conserved end residues are part of each CDR3. The D gene is left open where the match is weak. Clone size is stated in some rows and not others, as once, few, many or a class when expanded.

d_call cdr3_length j_call clone_size v_call cdr3_nt cdr3_aa
NA 13 TRBJ1-2 once TRBV18 TGTGCCAGCTCACCCCCTCTGTTCTATGGCTACACCTTC CASSPPLFYGYTF
NA 15 TRBJ1-5 NA TRBV11-2 TGTGCCAGCAGCCCTGACGGGGGTAACAATCAGCCCCAGCATTTT CASSPDGGNNQPQHF
NA 15 TRBJ1-2 few TRBV5-4 TGTGCCAGCAGCTTGGTGGGGGGAAGGGGTGGTGGCTACACCTTC CASSLVGGRGGGYTF
NA 15 TRBJ2-7 NA TRBV7-2 TGTGCCAGCAGCCCCGAGGCGGGGCCGACCTACGAGCAGTACTTC CASSPEAGPTYEQYF
TRBD1 16 TRBJ2-3 once TRBV5-1 TGCGCCAGCAGCTTGGACGGGACAGGATCACAAAATACGCAGTATTTT CASSLDGTGSQNTQYF
TRBD2 16 TRBJ2-5 NA TRBV11-1 TGTGCCAGCAGCAAATGGGTAGCGGGGGGGCAAGAGACCCAGTACTTC CASSKWVAGGQETQYF
NA 13 TRBJ1-2 NA TRBV6-5 TGTGCCAGCTTCCCCCCCCAGGGAGGTGGCTACACCTTC CASFPPQGGGYTF
NA 16 TRBJ2-5 NA TRBV5-4 TGTGCCAGCAGCCCTGACGGGGTAAGGGGGCAAGAGACCCAGTACTTC CASSPDGVRGQETQYF
NA 12 TRBJ1-2 NA TRBV24-1 TGTGCCACCAGTGACCCCGCTACCGGCTACACCTTC CATSDPATGYTF
TRBD1 13 TRBJ1-2 NA TRBV3-1/TRBV3-2 TGTGCCAGCACCCGAGGGGACAGAGATGGCTACACCTTC CASTRGDRDGYTF
TRBD2 16 TRBJ2-3 NA TRBV5-1 TGCGCCAGCAGCTTGAGCGGGGATGAGGGAACAGATACGCAGTATTTT CASSLSGDEGTDTQYF
TRBD1 13 TRBJ1-2 NA TRBV10-3 TGTGCCATCACCAGACAGGGGGCCAATGGCTACACCTTC CAITRQGANGYTF
TRBD2 16 TRBJ2-7 NA TRBV7-6 TGTGCCAGCAGCGATGGTTTAGCGGGGGGGCGATACGAGCAGTACTTC CASSDGLAGGRYEQYF
NA 16 TRBJ2-3 NA TRBV4-3 TGCGCCAGCAGCCAATCCCGAGCGGGTGGCACAGATACGCAGTATTTT CASSQSRAGGTDTQYF
TRBD1 16 TRBJ2-7 NA TRBV27 TGTGCCAGCAGTAGCACCGGACAGGGGCCCTCCTACGAGCAGTACTTC CASSSTGQGPSYEQYF
NA 14 TRBJ2-5 NA TRBV19 TGTGCCAGTAGTCATGGGGACTCTAAAGAGACCCAGTACTTC CASSHGDSKETQYF
NA 17 TRBJ1-2 many TRBV9 TGTGCCAGCAGCCCCCAGGTGGGGGGGCGCCCCCACTATGGCTACACCTTC CASSPQVGGRPHYGYTF
NA 16 TRBJ2-1 NA TRBV19 TGTGCCAGTAGTATTTTTAAGTCTAGCTCCTACAATGAGCAGTTCTTC CASSIFKSSSYNEQFF
NA 15 TRBJ2-1 NA TRBV18 TGTGCCAGCTCAGAAGGCGCAGGTAACCCCAATGAGCAGTTCTTC CASSEGAGNPNEQFF
NA 14 TRBJ1-2 NA TRBV6-5 TGTGCCAGCAGTTACCGGCGGGGGGGCGGAGGCTACACCTTC CASSYRRGGGGYTF
TRBD1 12 TRBJ2-7 once TRBV10-1 TGCGCCAGCAGTGGGGACAGGGCCGAGCAGTACTTC CASSGDRAEQYF
TRBD1 17 TRBJ1-5 NA TRBV19 TGTGCCAGTAGTATAGATTTTCCGGGACAGGTCTATCAGCCCCAGCATTTT CASSIDFPGQVYQPQHF
NA 13 TRBJ1-2 NA TRBV19 TGTGCCAGTACCTGGACAGCAAACTATGGCTACACCTTC CASTWTANYGYTF
TRBD1 17 TRBJ1-2 NA TRBV9 TGTGCCAGCAGCGTTCCCCGAGGGACAGACCTAAACTATGGCTACACCTTC CASSVPRGTDLNYGYTF
TRBD1 15 TRBJ1-1 few TRBV10-3 TGTGCCATCAGTGAGGCGGACAGGGCGAACACTGAAGCTTTCTTT CAISEADRANTEAFF
TRBD2 16 TRBJ2-1 NA TRBV7-9 TGTGCCAGCAGTCCCCCAGGAGCGGGGTCATTCAATGAGCAGTTCTTC CASSPPGAGSFNEQFF
NA 15 TRBJ1-5 NA TRBV7-2 TGTGCCAGCAGCTTAGTAACAGATAGCAATCAGCCCCAGCATTTT CASSLVTDSNQPQHF
TRBD1 12 TRBJ2-7 NA TRBV30 TGTGCCTGTGGACAGGGGGCCGACGAGCAGTACTTC CACGQGADEQYF
TRBD2 18 TRBJ2-1 NA TRBV2 TGTGCCAGCGCCCCGGCTAGCGGGGGGCTAAGCTCCTACAATGAGCAGTTCTTC CASAPASGGLSSYNEQFF
NA 16 TRBJ1-3 NA TRBV9 TGTGCCAGCAGCGTAAGTGATACAGCAACTGGAAACACCATATATTTT CASSVSDTATGNTIYF
NA 15 TRBJ2-1 NA TRBV5-1 TGCGCCAGCAGCTTCGGGGAAGGATCGTACAATGAGCAGTTCTTC CASSFGEGSYNEQFF